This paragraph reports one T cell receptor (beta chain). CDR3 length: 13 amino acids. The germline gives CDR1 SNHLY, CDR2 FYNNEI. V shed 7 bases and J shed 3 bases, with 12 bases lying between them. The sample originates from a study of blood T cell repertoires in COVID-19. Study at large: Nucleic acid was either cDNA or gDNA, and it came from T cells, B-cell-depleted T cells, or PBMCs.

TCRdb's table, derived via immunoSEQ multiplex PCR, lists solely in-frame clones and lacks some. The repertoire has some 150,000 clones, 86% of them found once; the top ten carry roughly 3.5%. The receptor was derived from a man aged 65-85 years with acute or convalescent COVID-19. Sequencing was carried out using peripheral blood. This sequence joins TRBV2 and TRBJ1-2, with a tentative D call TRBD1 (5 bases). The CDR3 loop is CASNFFRDYGYTF. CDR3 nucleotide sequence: TGTGCCAGCAATTTTTTCAGGGACTATGGCTACACCTTC.